This TCR beta chain stems from a study of regulatory T cells in long-lasting Graves disease. Study-wide points: New patients shared 750 to 1,000 public clonotypes, and persistent patients shared more, with about 2,500.

According to the study, TCR beta libraries were built with iRepertoire HTBI primers and CDR3-region Arm-PCR. Authors' analysis steps: The samples included roughly 62 TRBV and 14 TRBJ segments. From the multiplex PCR reads, TCRdb called clonotypes with MiXCR, one entry per CDR3 protein. TCRdb assigned the V and J calls; the authors' analysis was not used. Among about 450,000 distinct CDR3 sequences listed, 13% to 15% were seen once. The CDR3 consists of 13 residues. Trimming at V came to 8 bases and at J to 5 bases, leaving 4 bases not matched to a gene. Regarding time point: newly diagnosed GD, antithyroid drugs for less than 3 months. PBMCs provided the RNA from which the TCR library was made. Concerning this clonotype itself: Its target is not known.

The sample was also linked to a second study, of T cells in Graves' hyperthyroidism and ophthalmopathy. That source reports: Diagnoses were made from clinical symptoms, serum measures (thyroxine and TRAb), thyroid ultrasound and orbital computed tomography. HTBI primers were employed in a first-round RT-PCR of the TCR CDR3.

This receptor was obtained from a woman between 45 and 65 years old with Graves disease. The gene calls are TRBV12-3 or TRBV12-4 and TRBJ2-1, with TRBD2 identical over 9 bases. Source: peripheral blood mononuclear cells (PBMCs), taken at new diagnosis, from a patient treated with antithyroid drugs. CDR3 protein: CASGTSIDNEQFF. DNA for the CDR3: TGTGCCAGCGGGACTAGCATCGACAATGAGCAGTTCTTC.